These 3 T cell receptor beta chains came from one sample sequenced in a study of monozygotic twins with inflammatory bowel disease. From its re-call of the 5' RACE reads, TCRdb lists each CDR3 protein once, without DNA. This table holds some 160,000 distinct CDR3 sequences. The sample was blood. All receptors come from a human donor with ulcerative colitis or Crohn's disease, or a healthy co-twin of an affected twin (not recorded which).

The rearrangement uses TRBV25-1 and TRBJ2-1; TCRdb picks TRBD2, but there is no DNA to check that call. CDR3 length: 15 residues. Germline CDR1 reads MGHDK; CDR2 reads SYGVNS. CDR3 sequence reads: CASSVRLGAANEQFF.

V usage is TRBV11-2 and J usage is TRBJ2-7; the D gene TCRdb calls, TRBD1, cannot be checked with no DNA. CDR3 size: 15 residues. Germline-derived CDR1 and CDR2 are SGHAT and FQNNGV. The CDR3 reads CASSSNRGRIDEQYF.

The chain is built from TRBV7-9 and TRBJ1-1; TCRdb's D call of TRBD1 is untestable without DNA. This CDR3 is 15 amino acids long. CDR1 is SEHNR, CDR2 FQNEAQ, per germline (reference sequence). CDR3: CASSLGAQGGTEAFF.